This T cell receptor (beta chain) was obtained from a study of shared clonotypes between healthy human individuals. Whole-study results and caveats: Against clonotypes common to all four donors, non-shared ones had lower generation probabilities.

Germline V gene sequence: CDR1 SGHTA, CDR2 FQGNSA. Trimming cost V 5 bases and J 1 base, with 11 bases left between them. This CDR3 is 14 amino acids long. Concerning this clone itself: Antigen specificity is unknown. Other nucleotide sequences in the sample specify the same CDR3.

TCRdb keeps only in-frame clones here, not all; method: immunoSEQ multiplex PCR. Among over 850,000 clones listed, around three quarters were seen once. This clonotype originated in a man younger than 35 in good health. Some clones in this sample may be carry-over from other donors' samples. The V gene is TRBV7-2, the J gene TRBJ2-5, with D maybe TRBD1 (7 bases). The sample taken for sequencing was memory CD4+ T cells from PBMCs. Specified subset: CD45RA-negative fraction. The CDR3 coding sequence is TGTGCCAGCAGCCTCCAGGGGGGCCAAGAGACCCAGTACTTC. Translation: CASSLQGGQETQYF. Looking up the rest from reference TRBV7-2 and TRBJ2-5 gives the full variable domain: GAGVSQSPSNKVTEKGKDVELRCDPISGHTALYWYRQSLGQGLEFLIYFQGNSAPDKSGLPSDRFSAERTGGSVSTLTIQRTQQEDSAVYLCASSLQGGQETQYFGPGTRLLVL.